This T cell receptor (beta chain) came from a study of post-analysis software for immune sequencing data. Study results and caveats: A few TRBV segments occurring more often in patients than controls included TRBV5-6, TRBV5-1 and TRBV20-1.

V lost 7 bases and J 1 base, leaving 14 bases between the germline ends. The CDR3 loop spans 15 amino acids. Built from TCR beta cDNA, the libraries had unique molecular identifiers in them. A population of about 0.95 to 11 million T cells gave rise to 400,000 to 550,000 cDNA molecules. TCRdb analysed the PCR reads with MiXCR anew, one entry per CDR3 protein. The sample contains about 400,000 distinct CDR3 sequences, roughly 38% of which appear only once. Details on this clonotype: Its antigen is currently unknown.

The chain couples TRBV12-3 or TRBV12-4 to TRBJ1-5; D is perhaps TRBD1 (5 bases). This clonotype originated in a girl between 10 and 17 years old with multiple sclerosis. The sequenced sample was blood. The CDR3 region has the DNA TGTGCCAGCACCCTGGGGCAGGGCAGCAATCAGCCCCAGCATTTT. It yields the protein CASTLGQGSNQPQHF.